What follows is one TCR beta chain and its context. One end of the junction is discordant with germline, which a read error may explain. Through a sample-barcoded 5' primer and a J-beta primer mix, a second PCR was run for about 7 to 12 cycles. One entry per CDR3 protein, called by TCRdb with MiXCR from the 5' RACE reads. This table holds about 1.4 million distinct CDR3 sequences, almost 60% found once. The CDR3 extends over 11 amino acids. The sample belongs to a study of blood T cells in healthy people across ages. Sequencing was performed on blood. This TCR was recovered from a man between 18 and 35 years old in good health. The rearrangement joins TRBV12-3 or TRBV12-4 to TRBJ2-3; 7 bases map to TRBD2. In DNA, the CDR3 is TGCGCCAGCAGTGGACTAGACAAGCAGTATTTT. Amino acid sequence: CASSGLDKQYF.